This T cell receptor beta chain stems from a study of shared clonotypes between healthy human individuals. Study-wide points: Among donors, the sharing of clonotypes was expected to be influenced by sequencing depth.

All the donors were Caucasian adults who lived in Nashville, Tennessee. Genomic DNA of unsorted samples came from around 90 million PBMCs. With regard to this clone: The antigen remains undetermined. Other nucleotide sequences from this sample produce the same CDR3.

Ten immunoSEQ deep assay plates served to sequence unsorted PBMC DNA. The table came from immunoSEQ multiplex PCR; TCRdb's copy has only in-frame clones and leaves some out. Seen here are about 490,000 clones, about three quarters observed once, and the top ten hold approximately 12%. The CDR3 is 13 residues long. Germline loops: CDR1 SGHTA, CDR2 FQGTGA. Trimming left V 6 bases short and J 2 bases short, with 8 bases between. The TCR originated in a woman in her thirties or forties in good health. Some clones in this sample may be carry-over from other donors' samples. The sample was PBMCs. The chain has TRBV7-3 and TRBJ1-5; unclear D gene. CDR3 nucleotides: TGTGCCAGCAGTCTTGATGGCAATCAGCCCCAGCATTTT. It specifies CASSLDGNQPQHF.